The subject of this entry is one T cell receptor (beta chain). The data are from a study of T cells expressing NK-cell markers. TCRdb reprocessed the 5' RACE reads and reports one entry per CDR3 protein, with no DNA. The specimen's table records 400,000 to 550,000 distinct CDR3 sequences. CDR3 length equals 14 residues. The sequenced sample was blood T cells: a sorted CD56 or NKG2C T cell subset, CD4+ or CD8+ T cells, or bulk PBMC T cells (not recorded which). The V call is TRBV12-3 or TRBV12-4, the J call TRBJ2-1; without DNA, the TCRdb call of TRBD2 cannot be checked. This TCR derives from a woman aged 18 to 75 in good health. The CDR3 region is CASSLGEVINEQFF.